The 25 T cell receptor beta chains reported below all come from one sample, sequenced in a study of blood T cell repertoires in COVID-19. The assay was immunoSEQ multiplex PCR, and TCRdb's table has in-frame clones only and misses some. Of more than 95,000 clones listed, nearly 90% were seen once; the top ten hold under 4%. The sequenced material came from peripheral blood. These receptor sequences come from a man in his forties or fifties in a cohort sampled during active COVID-19.

This rearrangement joins TRBV12-5 to TRBJ2-7; the match to TRBD1 covers 7 bases. V shed 1 base and J 9 bases; nucleotides not matched to a gene: 6. The germline V gene has CDR1 LGHNT and CDR2 FRNRAP. There are 13 residues in the CDR3. CDR3 in DNA: TGTGCTAGTGGTTTGGACTTAAACAGGGGGCAGTACTTC. Residues: CASGLDLNRGQYF.

The chain couples TRBV5-4 to TRBJ1-1, with a tentative D call TRBD1 (5 bases). CDR3 length: 12 residues. The V gene's germline CDR1 is SGHNT and CDR2 YYREEE (reference sequence). The V end was cut by 1 base, the J end by 11 bases, with 12 bases between. The CDR3 coding sequence is TGTGCCAGCAGCTTGAAGGGACTGCGCGCTTTCTTT. Its protein is CASSLKGLRAFF.

V usage is TRBV5-4 and J usage is TRBJ1-1; D not resolved. V lost 2 bases and J 5 bases, leaving 7 bases between the germline ends. This CDR3 region has 12 residues. The germline gives CDR1 SGHNT, CDR2 YYREEE (reference sequence). CDR3 protein: CASSFAETEAFF. CDR3 sequence (DNA): TGTGCCAGCAGCTTCGCTGAGACTGAAGCTTTCTTT.

CDR3 in amino acids: CASSTDQGYGYTF. CDR3 coding DNA: TGTGCCAGCAGCACGGACCAGGGGTATGGCTACACCTTC. This chain joins TRBV3-1 (or the pseudogene TRBV3-2) and TRBJ1-2; D possibly corresponds to TRBD1 (6 bases). This CDR3 has 13 residues. V was pared by 5 bases and J by 5 bases, with 12 bases between. Per germline, CDR1 LGHDT and CDR2 YNNKEL (reference sequence).

The chain couples TRBV11-2 to TRBJ2-7; D is uncertain. Trimming shortened V by 1 base and J by 2 bases, and 9 bases separated the two germline ends. This CDR3 spans 14 amino acids. Germline V gene sequence: CDR1 SGHAT, CDR2 FQNNGV. The CDR3 loop is CASSLGPQTYEQYF. The CDR3 DNA is TGTGCCAGCAGCTTAGGCCCTCAGACCTACGAGCAGTACTTC.

This clone was seen only a few times. This chain joins TRBV7-2 and TRBJ2-7, with 11 positions matching TRBD1. Trimming took 3 bases from V and 3 from J; bases not matched to a gene: 1. In germline, CDR1 is SGHTA, CDR2 FQGNSA. The CDR3 is 14 residues long. The DNA for the CDR3 is TGTGCCAGCAGCTTGGACAGGGGGCACTACGAGCAGTACGTC. This translates into CASSLDRGHYEQYV.

The rearrangement joins TRBV6-6 to TRBJ1-3, with a tentative D call TRBD1 (5 bases). The CDR3 sequence is 14 residues long. CDR1 is MNHNY, CDR2 SVGAGI, per germline (reference sequence). The V and J ends lost 8 bases and 1 base respectively, with 12 bases between them. The CDR3 nucleotides are TGTGCCAGCTCGGGGGGGAAGTCTGGAAACACCATATATTTT. It encodes CASSGGKSGNTIYF.

This clone came up once. The chain links TRBV5-1 to TRBJ2-3; 11 positions agree with TRBD2. Germline V CDR1 and CDR2: SGHRS, YFSETQ. The length of the CDR3 is 17 residues. Trimming at V came to 5 bases and at J to 4 bases, leaving 12 bases not matched to a gene. In nucleotides, the CDR3 is TGCGCCAGCAGGTTTGTTAGCGGGGGGGCCGGCTCAGATACGCAGTATTTT. It is translated as CASRFVSGGAGSDTQYF. Full variable domain (remainder filled in from reference TRBV5-1 and TRBJ2-3): KAGVTQTPRYLIKTRGQQVTLSCSPISGHRSVSWYQQTPGQGLQFLFEYFSETQRNKGNFPGRFSGRQFSNSRSEMNVSTLELGDSALYLCASRFVSGGAGSDTQYFGPGTRLTVL.

The genes are TRBV6-5 and TRBJ2-4; TRBD1 might be the D (5 bases). This CDR3 has 14 amino acids. Germline V gives CDR1 MNHEY, CDR2 SVGAGI. V lost 6 bases and J lost 0, with 9 bases in between. The CDR3 sequence: CASRGPGAKNIQYF. CDR3 DNA sequence: TGTGCCAGCAGGGGGCCCGGAGCCAAAAACATTCAGTACTTC.

The chain uses TRBV6-4 and TRBJ2-2, with a weak D call TRBD1 (6 bases). V was shortened by 6 bases and J by 2 bases, with 13 bases between the two germline ends. The CDR3 covers 15 residues. Germline-derived CDR1 and CDR2 are MRHNA and SNTAGT. The CDR3 region is CASRQGPSNTGELFF. CDR3 bases: TGTGCCAGCAGACAGGGACCCAGTAACACCGGGGAGCTGTTTTTT.

The chain recombines TRBV11-2 with TRBJ2-1; 12 positions match TRBD2. Germline values: CDR1 SGHAT, CDR2 FQNNGV. Trimming removed 6 bases from V and 9 bases from J; junction bases left unmatched: 12. The CDR3 covers 16 residues. The CDR3: CASRATLAGGPGEQFF. CDR3 DNA: TGTGCCAGCAGAGCTACTCTAGCGGGGGGGCCCGGTGAGCAGTTCTTC.

The V gene is TRBV23-1, the J gene TRBJ2-4; TRBD1 might be the D (5 bases). TRBV23-1 is an ORF; its function is uncertain. Trimming removed 1 base from V and 4 bases from J, with 14 bases in between. CDR3 size: 16 residues. In nucleotides, the CDR3 is TGCGCCAGCAGTCAATGGGGCAGCGCCATAAAAAACATTCAGTACTTC. As protein: CASSQWGSAIKNIQYF.

The chain carries TRBV10-3 and TRBJ1-2; TRBD1 aligns across 9 bases. V was pared by 4 bases and J by 10 bases, with 7 bases of the junction left unmatched. This CDR3 is 13 amino acids long. CDR1 and CDR2 from the germline V gene are ENHRY and SYGVKD. The CDR3 sequence: CAISAGQGLDYTF. CDR3 DNA: TGTGCCATCAGTGCGGGACAGGGATTAGACTACACCTTC.

Written as DNA, the CDR3 is TGTGCCAGCAGTGATAGGACAGGACGATTGACTGAAGCTTTCTTT. Translation: CASSDRTGRLTEAFF. The chain uses TRBV27 and TRBJ1-1; 7 nucleotides line up with TRBD1. CDR1 MNHEY and CDR2 SMNVEV come from the germline V gene (reference sequence). The junction had 11 bases not matched to a gene; V was cut back by 5 bases and J by 5 bases. The CDR3 contains 15 residues.

The rearrangement joins TRBV11-3 to TRBJ2-2; D is unresolved. The CDR3 spans 13 residues. Germline values: CDR1 SGHNT, CDR2 YENEEA. V was cut by 7 bases and J by 5 bases, with 11 bases left in between. Here the CDR3 DNA reads TGTGCCAGCACCCCGGTCCGTACCGGGGAGCTGTTTTTT. Amino acids: CASTPVRTGELFF.

The V call is TRBV12-3 or TRBV12-4, the J call TRBJ2-4; D perhaps matches TRBD1 (5 bases). Trimming pared 3 bases from V and 7 bases from J, leaving 10 bases between. The CDR3 runs to 13 residues. The CDR3 DNA reads TGTGCCAGCAGTTTGCAGGGAAGGAACATTCAGTACTTC. Protein sequence: CASSLQGRNIQYF.

The rearrangement links TRBV29-1 to TRBJ2-1; TRBD2 might be the D (6 bases). Germline V gene sequence: CDR1 SQVTM, CDR2 ANQGSEA. The CDR3 has 17 residues. V was shortened by 4 bases and J by 4 bases, with 23 bases between the two germline ends. The CDR3 DNA sequence: TGCAGCGTTGTGGGGATTGCGGGGACCACGAATTACAATGAGCAGTTCTTC. It is translated as CSVVGIAGTTNYNEQFF.

The chain couples TRBV3-1 (or the pseudogene TRBV3-2) to TRBJ1-2; D gene uncertain. The germline V gene encodes CDR1 LGHDT and CDR2 YNNKEL (reference sequence). This CDR3 is built from 14 residues. V gave up 4 bases and J gave up 5 bases, with 14 bases separating them. The CDR3 DNA sequence: TGTGCCAGCAGCCCACCTGGTCAGGTTTATGGCTACACCTTC. Its translation is CASSPPGQVYGYTF.

This clone was seen only a few times. The J gene is TRBJ1-3, the V gene TRBV6-5; D gene unclear. This CDR3 has 15 amino acids. CDR1 MNHEY and CDR2 SVGAGI come from the germline V gene. Trimming pared 6 bases from V and 0 bases from J, leaving 12 bases between. CDR3 amino acids: CASRQDDYSGNTIYF. The CDR3 DNA sequence: TGTGCCAGCAGGCAGGATGATTACTCTGGAAACACCATATATTTT.

The genes are TRBV5-1 and TRBJ1-3, with TRBD1 as a possible D gene (5 bases). The CDR3 covers 15 residues. Trimming stripped 3 bases from V and 0 bases from J, with 10 bases between. Germline CDR1 reads SGHRS; CDR2 reads YFSETQ. The DNA for the CDR3 is TGCGCCAGCAGCTGGGGACTGATCTCTGGAAACACCATATATTTT. It translates to CASSWGLISGNTIYF. The variable domain in full, completed from reference TRBV5-1 and TRBJ1-3, reads KAGVTQTPRYLIKTRGQQVTLSCSPISGHRSVSWYQQTPGQGLQFLFEYFSETQRNKGNFPGRFSGRQFSNSRSEMNVSTLELGDSALYLCASSWGLISGNTIYFGEGSWLTVV.

V usage is TRBV5-1 and J usage is TRBJ2-3; 7 nucleotides align to TRBD2. This CDR3 is built from 16 residues. Per the germline V gene, CDR1 is SGHRS and CDR2 is YFSETQ. V lost 6 bases to trimming and J lost 0 bases; unmatched junction nucleotides: 10. Here the CDR3 reads CASTTGGGISTDTQYF. The CDR3 region has the DNA TGCGCCAGCACTACTGGGGGAGGGATCAGCACAGATACGCAGTATTTT. Drawing the rest from reference TRBV5-1 and TRBJ2-3, the complete variable domain is KAGVTQTPRYLIKTRGQQVTLSCSPISGHRSVSWYQQTPGQGLQFLFEYFSETQRNKGNFPGRFSGRQFSNSRSEMNVSTLELGDSALYLCASTTGGGISTDTQYFGPGTRLTVL.

The rearrangement joins TRBV19 to TRBJ2-2, with a weak D call TRBD1 (5 bases). CDR1 and CDR2 (germline): LNHDA, SQIVND (reference sequence). V lost 10 bases, J lost 0 bases, and 9 bases lay in between. The CDR3 covers 13 residues. For the CDR3, the DNA is TGTGCCACCACAGGAACGAACACCGGGGAGCTGTTTTTT. Its protein product is CATTGTNTGELFF.

J is TRBJ1-2 and V is TRBV11-2; 7 positions match TRBD1. CDR3 size: 13 residues. The germline gives CDR1 SGHAT, CDR2 FQNNGV. The junction had 7 bases not matched to a gene; V was cut back by 4 bases and J by 8 bases. CDR3 sequence reads: CASSSAGGGGYTF. CDR3 sequence (DNA): TGTGCCAGCAGCTCGGCAGGGGGTGGCGGCTACACCTTC.

V and J are TRBV7-2 and TRBJ2-3, with 9 bases that match TRBD1. CDR3 size: 17 residues. V was pared by 2 bases and J by 4 bases, with 10 bases of the junction left unmatched. CDR1 and CDR2 from the germline V gene are SGHTA and FQGNSA. The CDR3 region has the DNA TGTGCCAGCAGCTTACCCACAGGGGGCGGTTGGCCAGATACGCAGTATTTT. Its protein is CASSLPTGGGWPDTQYF.

V usage is TRBV7-9 and J usage is TRBJ2-4, with D possibly matching TRBD1 (6 bases). Between the trimmed V and J ends, which lost 5 bases and 2 bases, there was a span of 13 bases. The CDR3 is 15 amino acids. Germline CDR1 reads SEHNR; CDR2 reads FQNEAQ (reference sequence). The CDR3: CASSTGTLSKNIQYF. The CDR3 region has the DNA TGTGCCAGCAGCACCGGGACACTGTCCAAAAACATTCAGTACTTC.